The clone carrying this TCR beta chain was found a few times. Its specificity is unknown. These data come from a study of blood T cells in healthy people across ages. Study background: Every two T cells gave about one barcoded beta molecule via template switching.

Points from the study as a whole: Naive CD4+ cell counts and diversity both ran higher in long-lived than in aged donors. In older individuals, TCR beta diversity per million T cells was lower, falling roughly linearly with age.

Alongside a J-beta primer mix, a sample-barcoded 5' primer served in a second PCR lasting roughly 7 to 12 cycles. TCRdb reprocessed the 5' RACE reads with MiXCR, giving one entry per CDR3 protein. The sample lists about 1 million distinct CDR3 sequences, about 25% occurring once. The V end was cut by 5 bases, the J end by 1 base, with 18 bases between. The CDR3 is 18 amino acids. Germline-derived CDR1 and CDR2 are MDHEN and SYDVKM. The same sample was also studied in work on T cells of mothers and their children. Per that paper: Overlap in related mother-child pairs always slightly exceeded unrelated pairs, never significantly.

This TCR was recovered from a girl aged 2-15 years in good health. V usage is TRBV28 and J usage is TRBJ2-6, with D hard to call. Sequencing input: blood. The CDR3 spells CASSPNGNVLSGANVLTF. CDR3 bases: TGTGCCAGCAGTCCGAACGGAAATGTCTTATCTGGGGCCAACGTCCTGACTTTC.